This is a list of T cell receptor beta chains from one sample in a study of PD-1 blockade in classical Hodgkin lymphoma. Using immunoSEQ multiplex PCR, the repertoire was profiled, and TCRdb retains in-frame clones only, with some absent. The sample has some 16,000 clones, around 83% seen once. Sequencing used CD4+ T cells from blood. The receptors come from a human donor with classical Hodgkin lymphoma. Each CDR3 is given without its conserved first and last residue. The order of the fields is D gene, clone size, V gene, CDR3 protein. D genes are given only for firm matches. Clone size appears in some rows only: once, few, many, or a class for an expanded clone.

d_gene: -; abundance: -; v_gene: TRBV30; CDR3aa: AWTPPRTQISFKENTEAF
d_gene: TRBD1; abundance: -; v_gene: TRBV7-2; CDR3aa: ASSRGQGPLEQY
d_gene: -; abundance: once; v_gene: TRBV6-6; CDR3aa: ASSYFYEQY
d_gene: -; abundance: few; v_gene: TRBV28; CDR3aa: ASLPAALNTGELF
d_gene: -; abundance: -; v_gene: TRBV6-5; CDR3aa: ASSYREKNIQY
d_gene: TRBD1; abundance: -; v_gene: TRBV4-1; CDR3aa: ASSQVVVGTGSTDTQY
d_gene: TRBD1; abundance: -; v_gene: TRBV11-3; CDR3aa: ASSPGDSSQETQY
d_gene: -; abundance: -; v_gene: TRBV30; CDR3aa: AWSVGGYGYT
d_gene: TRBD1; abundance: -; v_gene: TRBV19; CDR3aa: ASSTGQSNTEAF
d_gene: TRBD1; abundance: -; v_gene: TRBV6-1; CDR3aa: ASSESGRGYEQY
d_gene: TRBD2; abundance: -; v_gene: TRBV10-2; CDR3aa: ASSGGGTHYEQY
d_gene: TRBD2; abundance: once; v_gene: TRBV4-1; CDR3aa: ASSQEYRVAGAETQY
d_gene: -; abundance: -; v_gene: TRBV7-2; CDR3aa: ASSLEVRAYNEQF
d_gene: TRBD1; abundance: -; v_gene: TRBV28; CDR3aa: ASRTGGFTGELF
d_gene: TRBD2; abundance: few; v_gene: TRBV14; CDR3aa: ASSPGLAGGLWQF
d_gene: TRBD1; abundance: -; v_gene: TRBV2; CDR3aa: ASSVEQGAYEQY
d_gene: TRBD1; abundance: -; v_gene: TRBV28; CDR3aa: ASSPGQNYEQY
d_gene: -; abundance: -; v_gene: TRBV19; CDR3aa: ASSRVGYGYT
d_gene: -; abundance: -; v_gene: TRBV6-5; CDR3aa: ASSYDLGWGYT
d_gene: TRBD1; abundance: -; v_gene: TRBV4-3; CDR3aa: ASSQATGGTNEKLF
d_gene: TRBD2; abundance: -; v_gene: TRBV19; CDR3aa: ASRPAGEGTGELF
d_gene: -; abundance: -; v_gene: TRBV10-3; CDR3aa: AIRDPGGSYEQY
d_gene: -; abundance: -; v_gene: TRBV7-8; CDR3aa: ASSFLSRRGVYEQY
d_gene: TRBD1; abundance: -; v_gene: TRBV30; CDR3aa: AWSQGQVNEQF
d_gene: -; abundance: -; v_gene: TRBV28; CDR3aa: ASSLLGRMNTEAF
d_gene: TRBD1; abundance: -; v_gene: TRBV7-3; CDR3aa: ASSADRARTDTQY
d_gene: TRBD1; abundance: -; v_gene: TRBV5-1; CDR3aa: ASSLEGQGIADTQY
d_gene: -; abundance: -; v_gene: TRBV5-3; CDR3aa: ASSLVRSWGYT
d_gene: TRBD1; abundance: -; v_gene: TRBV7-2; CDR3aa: ASSTGTARNNEQF
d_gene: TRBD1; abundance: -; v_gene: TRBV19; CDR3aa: ASSIRTGGNTEAF
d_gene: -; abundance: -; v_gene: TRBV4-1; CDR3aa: ASSQEGGRPWTQH
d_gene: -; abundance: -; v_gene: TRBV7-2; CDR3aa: ASSLRLRQETQY
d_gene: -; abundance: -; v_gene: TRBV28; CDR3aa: ASSLSRSDTQY
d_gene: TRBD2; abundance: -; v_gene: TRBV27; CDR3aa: ASSLWGGVGHNEQF
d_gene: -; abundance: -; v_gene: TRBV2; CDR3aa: ASSEALQGRQPQH
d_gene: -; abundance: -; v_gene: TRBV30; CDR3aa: AWSEETQY
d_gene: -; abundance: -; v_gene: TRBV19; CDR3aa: ASSPFSYEQY
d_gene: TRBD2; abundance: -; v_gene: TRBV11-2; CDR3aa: ASRWGGRAYNEQF
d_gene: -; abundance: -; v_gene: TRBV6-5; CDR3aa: ASSPHRESYGYT
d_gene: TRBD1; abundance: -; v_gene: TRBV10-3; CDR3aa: AISPGQGYEQY
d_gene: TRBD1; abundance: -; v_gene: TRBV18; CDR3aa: ASSQETGGGSRNEQY
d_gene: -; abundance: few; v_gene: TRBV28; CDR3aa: ASRRGGGNQPQH
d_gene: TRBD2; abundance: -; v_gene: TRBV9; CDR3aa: ASSSGLAGGSSYNEQF
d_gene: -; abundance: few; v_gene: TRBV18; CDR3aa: ASSPISAAEAF
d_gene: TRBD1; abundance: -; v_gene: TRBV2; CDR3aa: ASTQDRGGDEKLF
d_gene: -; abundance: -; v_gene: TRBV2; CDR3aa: ASSEASRGTQY
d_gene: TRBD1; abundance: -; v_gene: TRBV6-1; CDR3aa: ASSGQIGTGGNTIY
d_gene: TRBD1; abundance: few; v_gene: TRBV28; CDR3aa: ASSPEVGTGWVA
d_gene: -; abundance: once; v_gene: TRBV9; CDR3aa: ASSVQPADGGYT
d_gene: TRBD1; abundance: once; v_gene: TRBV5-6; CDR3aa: ASSLVVQRGHDIQY
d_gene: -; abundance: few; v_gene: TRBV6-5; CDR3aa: ASSLDLKGEKLF
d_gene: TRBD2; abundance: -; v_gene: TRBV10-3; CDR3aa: AIGAGGRETQY
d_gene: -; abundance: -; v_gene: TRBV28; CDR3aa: ASRISGVGATNEKLF
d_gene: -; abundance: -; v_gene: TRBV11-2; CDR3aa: ASSLEVQETQY